The present entry profiles one TCR beta chain with its context. What it binds is unknown. The PCR used 60 Vbeta and 13 Jbeta primers. The assay was immunoSEQ multiplex PCR, and TCRdb's table has in-frame clones only and misses some. The table lists about 89,000 clones, approximately 79% of them singletons. V was cut by 3 bases and J by 5 bases, with 14 bases left in between. Germline V CDR1 and CDR2: SNHLY, FYNNEI. The CDR3 sequence is 14 residues long. This sample was included in a study of cytomegalovirus exposure and HLA in healthy donors. Study-wide results and limits: Available immune exposure information was restricted to CMV serostatus only. A cluster of highly shared sequence variants was likely a sequencing artifact.

Sequencing used PBMCs. This TCR was recovered from a male donor in good health and CMV-seronegative. This chain links TRBV2 with TRBJ2-7; D remains unclear. The CDR3 DNA sequence: TGTGCCAGCAGTGATCCGGCTAGTATTGACGAGCAGTACTTC. The encoded protein is CASSDPASIDEQYF.